The clone carrying this T cell receptor (beta chain) was recorded many times. Its antigen is not identified. The J segment lost 5 bases and the V segment lost 6 bases, leaving 6 bases of the junction unmatched. This CDR3 region has 13 residues. Germline CDR1 and CDR2: SNHLY and FYNNEI. The patients chosen for sequencing had shown expansion of CD8+CD57+ cells (detected by flow cytometry). By the time of blood sampling, patients had still received no therapy. This sample stems from a study of CD8+CD57+ T cells in acquired aplastic anemia. The overall study: The study obtained an average of roughly 2.9 ug of DNA from sorted CD4+ and CD8+ cells.

Study-wide results and limits: No significant difference in CD8+ Simpson's diversity was found between patients and controls. Patients and controls shared twenty-nine CD8+ CDR3 sequences.

TCR beta VDJ and CDR3 profiling used genomic DNA as template. From the reads, TCRdb called clonotypes with MiXCR, one entry per CDR3 protein. The sample has 450,000 to 600,000 distinct CDR3 sequences; about a third are singletons. The chain links TRBV2 to TRBJ2-7; TRBD2 matches 8 bases. This TCR derives from a human donor with aplastic anemia. The specimen was sorted CD4+, CD8+, or CD8+CD57+ T cells (not recorded which) from PBMCs. CDR3 sequence: CASRIGGENEQYF. CDR3 in DNA: TGTGCCAGCAGGATCGGGGGGGAGAACGAGCAGTACTTC.